The 19 T cell receptor beta chains given below trace back to one sample, sequenced in a study of shared clonotypes between healthy human individuals. TCRdb's copy holds only in-frame clones and misses some; the assay was immunoSEQ multiplex PCR. The sample yields under 600,000 clones, roughly four fifths seen once. The sequenced sample was PBMCs. The source is a woman aged 40 to 50 in good health. Some clones in this sample may be carry-over from other donors' samples.

The chain joins TRBV5-1 to TRBJ2-7; 9 bases align to TRBD1. This CDR3 region has 15 residues. Germline assignment: CDR1 SGHRS and CDR2 YFSETQ. The J segment lost 3 bases and the V segment lost 3 bases, leaving 7 bases of the junction unmatched. In DNA, the CDR3 is TGCGCCAGCAGCTCGCTCCCGGGACAGGGCTACGAGCAGTACTTC. Translated: CASSSLPGQGYEQYF.

Comments on this clone: This likely came from a read error, as a far larger clone is one base away. The chain joins TRBV15 to TRBJ2-2; 9 bases agree with TRBD1. This CDR3 contains 14 residues. CDR1 is LNHNV and CDR2 is YYDKDF in the germline V gene (reference sequence). V lost 7 bases and J lost 7; bases outside the gene matches: 7. The CDR3 sequence: CATNRDREVGELFF. The CDR3 DNA reads as TGTGCCACCAACAGGGACAGGGAGGTCGGGGAGCTGTTTTTT.

This rearrangement joins TRBV28 to TRBJ1-2; 9 nucleotides match TRBD1. CDR3 length equals 15 residues. CDR1 MDHEN and CDR2 SYDVKM come from the germline V gene. Trimming took 3 bases from V and 8 from J; bases not matched to a gene: 10. CDR3 amino acids: CASSFDLQGARGYTF. CDR3 DNA sequence: TGTGCCAGCAGTTTCGACTTACAGGGGGCGAGGGGCTACACCTTC.

This clone appeared once. A much larger clone lies a single base off, so this may be a read error. The CDR3 region has the DNA TGTGCCATCATTTTAAGTATCCGGGACAGGGTTGCCTACGAGCAGTACTTC. As protein: CAIILSIRDRVAYEQYF. The chain links TRBV27 to TRBJ2-7; 9 nucleotides line up with TRBD1. Trimming at V came to 10 bases and at J to 2 bases, leaving 18 bases not matched to a gene. Germline V CDR1 and CDR2: MNHEY, SMNVEV (reference sequence). This CDR3 has 17 residues.

The rearrangement joins TRBV9 to TRBJ1-1, with a possible D match to TRBD1 (6 bases). CDR3 length: 14 residues. CDR1 and CDR2 from the germline V gene are SGDLS and YYNGEE. V was shortened by 5 bases and J by 4 bases, with 15 bases between the two germline ends. Here the CDR3 reads CASSDTGLGTEAFF. The CDR3 nucleotides are TGTGCCAGCAGTGATACAGGGTTGGGCACTGAAGCTTTCTTT.

V is TRBV19 and J is TRBJ2-7; TRBD2 agrees at 14 bases. Germline-derived CDR1 and CDR2 are LNHDA and SQIVND (reference sequence). Unmatched junction bases numbered 11, after V lost 8 bases and J lost 2 bases. The CDR3 is 17 residues long. CDR3 protein: CASHGTSGSYGTYEQYF. CDR3 sequence (DNA): TGTGCCAGTCACGGGACTAGCGGGAGTTACGGGACCTACGAGCAGTACTTC.

The count of this clone is one. This probably arose from a read error, given a far larger clone one base away. The rearrangement links TRBV29-1 to TRBJ2-7; 7 nucleotides match TRBD1. The CDR3 spans 14 residues. The germline CDR1 and CDR2 sequences are SQVTM and ANQGSEA. Germline trimming cut 7 bases from V and 0 bases from J; bases unmatched to any gene: 9. The CDR3 reads CSATTGSLSYEQYF. CDR3 sequence (DNA): TGCAGCGCTACGACAGGGAGTCTCTCCTACGAGCAGTACTTC.

In the case of this clone: This may come from a read error, since a much larger clone is one base off. V is TRBV11-2 and J is TRBJ2-6; 7 nucleotides match TRBD2. The CDR3 has 18 amino acids. CDR1 is SGHAT, CDR2 FQNNGV, per germline. CDR3 in DNA: TGTGCCGGCAGCTTAAGGGGAGGGAGGCTCTCTGGGGCCAACGTCCTGACTTTC. It is translated as CAGSLRGGRLSGANVLTF.

The rearrangement links TRBV11-2 to TRBJ2-7; 14 bases agree with TRBD2. V was clipped by 5 bases and J by 3 bases; unmatched bases: 6. The CDR3 covers 16 residues. CDR1 SGHAT and CDR2 FQNNGV come from the germline V gene. CDR3 in amino acids: CASSPGLAGGFYEQYF. In nucleotides, the CDR3 is TGTGCCAGCAGCCCTGGACTAGCGGGAGGATTCTACGAGCAGTACTTC. Full variable domain (remainder filled in from reference TRBV11-2 and TRBJ2-7): EAGVAQSPRYKIIEKRQSVAFWCNPISGHATLYWYQQILGQGPKLLIQFQNNGVVDDSQLPKDRFSAERLKGVDSTLKIQPAKLEDSAVYLCASSPGLAGGFYEQYFGPGTRLTVT.

The rearrangement joins TRBV5-1 to TRBJ2-2; D gene uncertain. The CDR3 runs to 15 residues. The V and J ends lost 0 bases and 6 bases respectively, with 12 bases between them. The germline CDR1 and CDR2 sequences are SGHRS and YFSETQ. For the CDR3, the DNA is TGCGCCAGCAGCTTGGCCCAGGTATCCGCCGGGGAGCTGTTTTTT. Encoded protein: CASSLAQVSAGELFF.

The J gene is TRBJ2-5, the V gene TRBV7-2; possible D gene TRBD2, 5 bases. Per germline, CDR1 SGHTA and CDR2 FQGNSA. The ends were cut back, 5 bases at V and 5 bases at J, with 12 bases in the middle. This CDR3 comprises 13 residues. The CDR3 region is CASSPKSGETQYF. The CDR3 coding sequence is TGTGCCAGCAGCCCTAAGTCGGGGGAGACCCAGTACTTC.

V is TRBV23-1 and J is TRBJ2-2, with D uncertain. TRBV23-1 is identified as an open reading frame with a role that is uncertain. The length of the CDR3 is 15 residues. Trimming took off 2 bases at V and 1 base at J, with 8 bases between the two ends. CDR3 amino acids: CASSQGSMNTGELFF. The CDR3 DNA is TGCGCCAGCAGTCAAGGGTCCATGAACACCGGGGAGCTGTTTTTT.

The chain couples TRBV7-6 to TRBJ2-3, with D perhaps matching TRBD1 (5 bases). V was pared by 4 bases and J by 1 base, with 15 bases between. This CDR3 is built from 16 residues. Germline V gene data show CDR1 as SGHVS and CDR2 as FNYEAQ. The CDR3 sequence: CASSSRRLGGTDTQYF. CDR3 bases: TGTGCCAGCAGCTCTAGACGATTAGGGGGCACAGATACGCAGTATTTT.

The chain uses TRBV19 and TRBJ2-1; TRBD1 aligns across 11 bases. With V trimmed by 5 bases and J by 5 bases, 5 bases remained unmatched. The CDR3 sequence is 15 residues long. The germline V gene has CDR1 LNHDA and CDR2 SQIVND (reference sequence). CDR3 bases: TGTGCCAGTAGTGGCTCGGGACAGGGGGACAATGAGCAGTTCTTC. Translating it yields CASSGSGQGDNEQFF.

This clone was counted only a few times. V usage is TRBV4-1 and J usage is TRBJ1-2; D is ambiguous. Trimming took off 1 base at V and 5 bases at J, with 14 bases between the two ends. Germline V lookup: CDR1 MGHRA, CDR2 YSYEKL. This CDR3 is 15 amino acids long. CDR3 region: CASSQGSGIGYGYTF. The CDR3 DNA reads TGCGCCAGCAGCCAAGGGTCTGGGATTGGGTATGGCTACACCTTC.

The chain joins TRBV7-2 to TRBJ2-7; D call uncertain. Trimming pared 4 bases from V and 4 bases from J, leaving 17 bases between. Germline V CDR1 and CDR2: SGHTA, FQGNSA. The CDR3 is made up of 15 amino acids. CDR3 nucleotide sequence: TGTGCCAGCAGCTCCTCTAACTACGCCGGGTACGAGCAGTACTTC. It yields the protein CASSSSNYAGYEQYF.

This CDR3 reads CSVARGGNTEAFF. The CDR3 coding sequence is TGCAGCGTTGCCAGGGGGGGGAACACTGAAGCTTTCTTT. The chain uses TRBV29-1 and TRBJ1-1; 7 bases fit TRBD1. V lost 4 bases and J lost 1; bases outside the gene matches: 3. The CDR3 is 13 amino acids. Germline V CDR1 and CDR2: SQVTM, ANQGSEA.

A word on this clone: The same CDR3 also results from other DNA sequences found in this sample. The chain has TRBV19 and TRBJ2-7; 8 nucleotides line up with TRBD2. The trim removed 2 bases at V and 3 bases at J, leaving 3 bases unmatched. CDR3 length: 14 amino acids. CDR1 is LNHDA, CDR2 SQIVND, per germline (reference sequence). The CDR3 here is CASSITSGNYEQYF. CDR3 nucleotide sequence: TGTGCCAGTAGTATAACTAGCGGAAACTACGAGCAGTACTTC. The full variable domain, rest sourced from reference TRBV19 and TRBJ2-7, is DGGITQSPKYLFRKEGQNVTLSCEQNLNHDAMYWYRQDPGQGLRLIYYSQIVNDFQKGDIAEGYSVSREKKESFPLTVTSAQKNPTAFYLCASSITSGNYEQYFGPGTRLTVT.

The rearrangement links TRBV19 to TRBJ1-1, with TRBD1 matching over 8 bases. Germline V gives CDR1 LNHDA, CDR2 SQIVND (reference sequence). This CDR3 has 15 residues. V shed 4 bases, J shed 4 bases, and the junction held 8 bases outside the gene matches. CDR3 residues: CASSTTGQGGTEAFF. The CDR3 bases are TGTGCCAGTAGTACCACTGGACAGGGAGGCACTGAAGCTTTCTTT. Looking up the rest from reference TRBV19 and TRBJ1-1 gives the full variable domain: DGGITQSPKYLFRKEGQNVTLSCEQNLNHDAMYWYRQDPGQGLRLIYYSQIVNDFQKGDIAEGYSVSREKKESFPLTVTSAQKNPTAFYLCASSTTGQGGTEAFFGQGTRLTVV.